This TCR beta chain was sequenced during a study of T-cell reconstitution after alpha-beta-depleted transplantation in children. General study findings and limits: The origin of high day-60 TCRbeta diversity in some patients lay in surviving recipient T cells and thymic progenitors. Several hundred expanded graft clones reportedly gave rise to the alpha-beta T cells present about two months after transplant. One year after transplant, T-cell counts and diversity came mostly from newly produced T cells.

Germline lookup yields CDR1 DFQATT and CDR2 SNEGSKA (reference sequence). There are 12 residues in the CDR3. Preparation of the TCRbeta library involved a method that used unique molecular identifiers. TCRdb recomputed calls from the PCR reads with MiXCR, one row per CDR3 protein. The repertoire holds approximately 44,000 distinct CDR3 sequences, with roughly 5% as singletons. Ten or more counts support this clonotype. The antigen is unknown. This receptor was obtained from a female patient aged 2-10 years who had a stem cell transplant for aplastic anemia, so the T cells may come from the graft donor. This chain connects TRBV20-1 to TRBJ1-3; TRBD1 matches at 7 bases. This specimen was PBMCs, mostly from graft donor cells, taken 60 days after TCRalphabeta/CD19-depleted stem cell transplant. Here the CDR3 DNA reads TGCATGACAGGGAGTCATGGAAACACCATATATTTT. Residues: CMTGSHGNTIYF.